This record covers a single T cell receptor beta chain. The sample comes from a study of cytomegalovirus exposure and HLA in healthy donors. This CDR3 is 15 amino acids long. V was pared by 3 bases and J by 6 bases, with 10 bases of the junction left unmatched. Germline V gene data show CDR1 as KGHSH and CDR2 as LQKENI. It was with 60 Vbeta and 13 Jbeta primers that the PCR ran. TCRdb keeps only in-frame clones here, not all; method: immunoSEQ multiplex PCR. The sample has approximately 180,000 clones; over 70% are singletons. This TCR derives from a woman aged 60-75 years in good health and CMV-seropositive. The chain joins TRBV18 to TRBJ2-5, with 7 bases fitting TRBD2. Source material: PBMCs. The CDR3 region is CASSPSRGGGQTQYF. The CDR3 DNA follows: TGTGCCAGCTCACCTTCCCGCGGGGGAGGGCAGACCCAGTACTTC.